Listed here are 16 T cell receptor beta chains from one sample, sequenced in a study of cytomegalovirus exposure and HLA in healthy donors. The PCR made use of 60 Vbeta and 13 Jbeta primers. Clones were sequenced by immunoSEQ multiplex PCR, and TCRdb holds only the in-frame ones, with some missing. The sample has roughly 50,000 clones; the top ten hold 6.5% to 8.5%. The sequenced sample consisted of PBMCs. The source is a woman between 40 and 50 years old in good health and CMV-seronegative.

V and J are TRBV5-6 and TRBJ2-5; D call uncertain. The CDR3 sequence is 11 residues long. Germline CDR1 is SGHDT and CDR2 is YYEEEE. The ends were cut back, 3 bases at V and 5 bases at J, with 5 bases in the middle. CDR3 sequence: CASSSGETQYF. The CDR3 DNA reads TGTGCCAGCAGCTCCGGGGAGACCCAGTACTTC.

This chain links TRBV27 with TRBJ2-3, with TRBD2 matching 16 bases. Germline V gene lookup returns CDR1 MNHEY and CDR2 SMNVEV (reference sequence). The CDR3 loop spans 19 amino acids. The V gene end was trimmed by 3 bases and the J gene end by 3 bases; junction bases not matched to a gene: 9. CDR3 DNA: TGTGCCAGCAGTTTGGGACTAGCGGGAGGGCCGTTGGGGACAGATACGCAGTATTTT. Amino acid sequence: CASSLGLAGGPLGTDTQYF.

The chain joins TRBV5-8 to TRBJ1-5; D remains unclear. CDR3 length equals 12 residues. CDR1 is SGHTS, CDR2 YDEGEE, per germline. Trimming cost V 0 bases and J 9 bases, with 7 bases left between them. CDR3 region: CASSLDSVPQHF. As DNA, the CDR3 is TGTGCCAGCAGCTTGGACTCGGTGCCCCAGCATTTT.

The chain carries TRBV27 and TRBJ1-1; 9 bases agree with TRBD1. Germline loops: CDR1 MNHEY, CDR2 SMNVEV (reference sequence). V gave up 6 bases and J gave up 2 bases; unmatched junction bases: 10. This CDR3 comprises 16 residues. This CDR3 reads CASSFSPGQGNTEAFF. In nucleotides, the CDR3 is TGTGCCAGCAGCTTCTCTCCGGGACAGGGTAACACTGAAGCTTTCTTT.

The chain employs TRBV28 and TRBJ1-1, with D possibly matching TRBD1 (5 bases). The germline V gene encodes CDR1 MDHEN and CDR2 SYDVKM. V was trimmed by 6 bases and J by 4 bases, leaving 18 bases between them. The CDR3 has 15 amino acids. CDR3: CASRLALGGSTEAFF. CDR3 sequence (DNA): TGTGCCAGCAGATTGGCCCTGGGGGGTAGCACTGAAGCTTTCTTT.

V usage is TRBV6-1 and J usage is TRBJ2-7, with 7 positions matching TRBD1. CDR1 is MNHNS, CDR2 SASEGT, per germline. With V trimmed by 6 bases and J by 3 bases, 11 bases remained unmatched. The CDR3 contains 15 residues. This CDR3 is CASRGQTLLFYEQYF. CDR3 DNA: TGTGCCAGCAGGGGACAGACCCTATTATTCTACGAGCAGTACTTC.

The rearrangement links TRBV28 to TRBJ2-7, with 11 bases identical to TRBD2. Germline V gene lookup returns CDR1 MDHEN and CDR2 SYDVKM. The CDR3 sequence is 16 residues long. Losses at the gene ends were 5 bases for V and 0 bases for J; bases not matched to a gene: 6. In DNA, the CDR3 is TGTGCCAGCAGTCTCTCCGGGACTAGCGGCTCCTACGAGCAGTACTTC. It specifies CASSLSGTSGSYEQYF.

This chain joins TRBV5-1 and TRBJ1-1; the match to TRBD1 covers 10 bases. V trimming: 0 bases; J trimming: 3 bases; junction bases outside the gene matches: 5. Germline values: CDR1 SGHRS, CDR2 YFSETQ. The CDR3 contains 16 residues. The CDR3 DNA reads TGCGCCAGCAGCTTGGATTTTGGGACAGGGGACACTGAAGCTTTCTTT. The encoded protein is CASSLDFGTGDTEAFF.

The chain employs TRBV7-2 and TRBJ2-5; 7 positions agree with TRBD2. The J segment lost 2 bases and the V segment lost 0 bases, leaving 3 bases of the junction unmatched. The CDR3 runs to 15 residues. CDR1 is SGHTA, CDR2 FQGNSA, per germline. The CDR3 loop reads CASSLAVAGQETQYF. For the CDR3, the DNA is TGTGCCAGCAGCTTAGCGGTAGCGGGTCAAGAGACCCAGTACTTC. Full variable domain (rest looked up from reference TRBV7-2 and TRBJ2-5): GAGVSQSPSNKVTEKGKDVELRCDPISGHTALYWYRQSLGQGLEFLIYFQGNSAPDKSGLPSDRFSAERTGGSVSTLTIQRTQQEDSAVYLCASSLAVAGQETQYFGPGTRLLVL.

Of note for this clone: The junction and the germline gene differ at one end; a read error may be behind it. At the DNA level, this CDR3 is encoded by other sequences in the same sample as well. The chain uses TRBV2 and TRBJ1-6; possibly TRBD1 for D (5 bases). Germline CDR1 and CDR2: SNHLY and FYNNEI. The CDR3 loop spans 14 amino acids. The CDR3 nucleotides read TGTGCCAGCAGTGAAGAAAGGGGTAATTCACCCCTACACTTT. It codes for CASSEERGNSPLHF.

The chain uses TRBV7-8 and TRBJ1-4; 9 bases map to TRBD1. Looked up from germline, CDR1 is SGHVS and CDR2 is FQNEAQ. This CDR3 contains 13 residues. Trimming took 5 bases from V and 16 from J; bases not matched to a gene: 11. As DNA, the CDR3 is TGTGCCAGCAGCCCAGGACAGGGGAATTGGAAGTTTTTT. This sequence encodes CASSPGQGNWKFF. Full variable domain (remainder filled in from reference TRBV7-8 and TRBJ1-4): GAGVSQSPRYKVAKRGQDVALRCDPISGHVSLFWYQQALGQGPEFLTYFQNEAQLDKSGLPSDRFFAERPEGSVSTLKIQRTQQEDSAVYLCASSPGQGNWKFFGSGTQLSVL.

In regard to this clone: One end of the junction varies from germline; a read error may be responsible. The chain carries TRBV11-2 and TRBJ2-5, with 7 bases identical to TRBD1. CDR1 is SGHAT, CDR2 FQNNGV, per germline. The CDR3 spans 13 residues. CDR3 nucleotides: TGTGCCAGCAGCCCGGACAGGACAGAGAACCAGTACTTC. As protein: CASSPDRTENQYF.

The chain links TRBV7-8 to TRBJ1-2, with D uncertain. Trimming pared 2 bases from V and 5 bases from J, leaving 12 bases between. The CDR3 covers 14 residues. Germline CDR1 and CDR2: SGHVS and FQNEAQ. DNA for the CDR3: TGTGCCAGCAGCTTAATCGGAGCGGCGTATGGCTACACCTTC. Translation gives CASSLIGAAYGYTF.

The chain carries TRBV7-9 and TRBJ1-6, with D possibly being TRBD1 (5 bases). CDR3 size: 15 residues. Trimming removed 3 bases at V and 7 bases at J, with 13 bases between. Looked up from germline, CDR1 is SEHNR and CDR2 is FQNEAQ (reference sequence). The CDR3 nucleotides are TGTGCCAGCAGCTTGGGCCAGGGCACCAATTCACCCCTCCACTTT. Translation: CASSLGQGTNSPLHF.

The gene calls are TRBV9 and TRBJ2-7, with TRBD1 identical over 8 bases. Looked up from germline, CDR1 is SGDLS and CDR2 is YYNGEE. The CDR3 contains 16 residues. With 0 bases clipped from V and 6 bases from J, the junction kept 11 bases outside the gene matches. The CDR3 coding sequence is TGTGCCAGCAGCGTAGCCCCGACAGGGGAGGTCTCCGAGCAGTACTTC. It specifies CASSVAPTGEVSEQYF.

The V gene is TRBV6-5, the J gene TRBJ1-1, with D possibly matching TRBD1 (5 bases). Germline values: CDR1 MNHEY, CDR2 SVGAGI. Trimming removed 6 bases at V and 6 bases at J, with 14 bases between. This CDR3 has 13 residues. The DNA of the CDR3 is TGTGCCAGCAGCCCAGGGTTTCTCGCTGAAGCTTTCTTT. Translated, it gives CASSPGFLAEAFF.